The subject of this entry is one T cell receptor (beta chain). This sample stems from a study of blood T cell repertoires in COVID-19. Study context: Spain, Italy and the United States supplied samples that represented acute and convalescent COVID-19. Nucleic acid was either cDNA or gDNA, and it came from T cells, B-cell-depleted T cells, or PBMCs.

Authors' processing steps: Amplified reference gene primers provided the basis for estimating nucleated cell counts. TCRdb keeps only in-frame clones here, not all; method: immunoSEQ multiplex PCR. From that table come the V and J calls and clone size; the DNA was used to work out D and trimming. The sample lists around 70,000 clones, around 80% occurring once. The J segment lost 2 bases and the V segment lost 7 bases, leaving 0 bases of the junction unmatched. The germline V gene has CDR1 SQVTM and CDR2 ANQGSEA. This CDR3 region has 11 residues. The specimen was peripheral blood. The receptor comes from a human donor in a cohort sampled during active COVID-19. The gene calls are TRBV29-1 and TRBJ2-3, with TRBD2 matching 7 bases. The CDR3: CSGDYTDTQYF. CDR3 bases: TGCAGCGGGGACTACACAGATACGCAGTATTTT.